These T cell receptor beta chains were read from a single sample in a study of monozygotic twins with inflammatory bowel disease. TCRdb reprocessed the 5' RACE reads and keeps a single row for each CDR3 protein, giving no DNA. The data include around 370,000 distinct CDR3 sequences; the top ten clones carry about 2.5%. Sequencing was done on a sample of blood. The receptors here all came from a human donor with ulcerative colitis or Crohn's disease, or a healthy co-twin of an affected twin (not recorded which). Both conserved end residues are part of each CDR3.

CDR3 | J | V
CSARDLRSLTDTQYF | TRBJ2-3 | TRBV20-1
CASSLGLAGGELFF | TRBJ2-2 | TRBV5-4
CASSQAGRWVNQPQHF | TRBJ1-5 | TRBV3-1
CASSQEGGTGNTIYF | TRBJ1-3 | TRBV4-3
CASTGTISRDNEQFF | TRBJ2-1 | TRBV5-1
CASSFGGDPKETQYF | TRBJ2-5 | TRBV7-3
CASSVEPPLAGGSHTQYF | TRBJ2-3 | TRBV9
CSASRQPNTEAFF | TRBJ1-1 | TRBV20-1
CASSLTGGLGQPQHF | TRBJ1-5 | TRBV7-2
CASSSPPGQGSEKLFF | TRBJ1-4 | TRBV5-1
CASSEFVGRTEAFF | TRBJ1-1 | TRBV6-1
CASSLANVRGHGYTF | TRBJ1-2 | TRBV5-1
CASSEPGQANYEQYF | TRBJ2-7 | TRBV25-1
CASTLRGTNTGELFF | TRBJ2-2 | TRBV27
CASSPLAVTDTQYF | TRBJ2-3 | TRBV28
CASSWDRGGRTDTQYF | TRBJ2-3 | TRBV7-6
CASSQQGAYEQYF | TRBJ2-7 | TRBV5-5
CASSPLTSGGDTQYF | TRBJ2-3 | TRBV2
CASSPRQINEKLFF | TRBJ1-4 | TRBV7-2
CASSLEGHSYGYTF | TRBJ1-2 | TRBV7-2
CASSRSGAIWGSNQPQHF | TRBJ1-5 | TRBV4-2
CASSPEGLGTQYF | TRBJ2-5 | TRBV12-3/TRBV12-4
CAISDAWTGNFYEQYF | TRBJ2-7 | TRBV10-3
CASRPGASGGSSSYEQYF | TRBJ2-7 | TRBV6-1
CAISDRDVGTIYEQYF | TRBJ2-7 | TRBV10-3
CASSPDSREAFF | TRBJ1-1 | TRBV28
CASSLYSGQFF | TRBJ2-1 | TRBV5-1
CSVVLIGGAGRYNEQFF | TRBJ2-1 | TRBV29-1
CASSLAVGNEKLFF | TRBJ1-4 | TRBV7-9
CASSLKRLQETQYF | TRBJ2-5 | TRBV7-2
CASSYSGQGLSGANVLTF | TRBJ2-6 | TRBV6-5
CASSGTTGGLGNEQFF | TRBJ2-1 | TRBV5-1